Each of the 8 T cell receptor beta chains below was sequenced from the same sample in a study of cytomegalovirus exposure and HLA in healthy donors. Researchers ran the PCR with 60 Vbeta and 13 Jbeta primers. Using immunoSEQ multiplex PCR, the repertoire was profiled, and TCRdb retains in-frame clones only, with some absent. Of roughly 250,000 clones listed, roughly 86% were seen once; the top ten hold roughly 2%. Sequenced: PBMCs. These receptors came from a woman between 40 and 50 years old in good health and CMV-seropositive.

CDR3 bases: TGTGCCAGTAGTATAGACAGAAACTCTGGAAACACCATATATTTT. The encoded protein is CASSIDRNSGNTIYF. The chain links TRBV19 to TRBJ1-3, with D unresolved. V was trimmed by 0 bases and J by 0 bases, leaving 6 bases between them. The CDR3 sequence is 15 residues long. CDR1 LNHDA and CDR2 SQIVND come from the germline V gene (reference sequence).

This chain uses TRBV30 with TRBJ2-7; 11 bases match TRBD2. V was pared by 2 bases and J by 2 bases, with 5 bases of the junction left unmatched. This CDR3 comprises 15 residues. The germline V gene encodes CDR1 GTSNPN and CDR2 SVGIG (reference sequence). The CDR3 DNA reads as TGTGCCTGGAGTCAGGGACTAGCGGCAACCTACGAGCAGTACTTC. As protein: CAWSQGLAATYEQYF. Based on the CDR3 plus reference TRBV30 and TRBJ2-7, the full variable domain is SQTIHQWPATLVQPVGSPLSLECTVEGTSNPNLYWYRQAAGRGLQLLFYSVGIGQISSEVPQNLSASRPQDRQFILSSKKLLLSDSGFYLCAWSQGLAATYEQYFGPGTRLTVT.

The chain carries TRBV7-2 and TRBJ2-7, with a weak D call TRBD2 (6 bases). The CDR3 length is 15 residues. Germline V gene lookup returns CDR1 SGHTA and CDR2 FQGNSA. The V end was cut by 7 bases, the J end by 4 bases, with 20 bases between. CDR3 loop: CASTPSGVAEYEQYF. The CDR3 nucleotides read TGTGCCAGCACCCCCAGTGGTGTAGCGGAGTACGAGCAGTACTTC.

This clone was found once. The V call is TRBV28, the J call TRBJ1-2; D is uncertain. The CDR3 covers 12 residues. In germline, CDR1 is MDHEN, CDR2 SYDVKM. V was clipped by 6 bases and J by 4 bases, with 9 bases between them. DNA for the CDR3: TGTGCCAGCAGGAGCGCGGTCTATGGCTACACCTTC. It translates to CASRSAVYGYTF.

V gene TRBV18 combines with J gene TRBJ2-7, with D perhaps matching TRBD2 (6 bases). The CDR3 covers 14 residues. Trimming took off 3 bases at V and 5 bases at J, with 14 bases between the two ends. Germline V gene sequence: CDR1 KGHSH, CDR2 LQKENI. Written as DNA, the CDR3 is TGTGCCAGCTCACCTTTTAGCGGAAGGGACGAGCAGTACTTC. It translates to CASSPFSGRDEQYF. Supplemented by reference TRBV18 and TRBJ2-7, the full variable domain reads NAGVMQNPRHLVRRRGQEARLRCSPMKGHSHVYWYRQLPEEGLKFMVYLQKENIIDESGMPKERFSAEFPKEGPSILRIQQVVRGDSAAYFCASSPFSGRDEQYFGPGTRLTVT.

V and J are TRBV5-1 and TRBJ1-2; 8 nucleotides match TRBD1. The CDR3 has 15 amino acids. J was trimmed by 8 bases and V by 0 bases; bases with no gene match: 9. Germline lookup yields CDR1 SGHRS and CDR2 YFSETQ. CDR3 residues: CASSLAGTGVEGYTF. The DNA for the CDR3 is TGCGCCAGCAGCTTGGCCGGGACAGGCGTTGAAGGCTACACCTTC.

The chain joins TRBV10-3 to TRBJ1-3; TRBD1 is a possible D gene (5 bases). The CDR3 is 14 amino acids. Germline-derived CDR1 and CDR2 are ENHRY and SYGVKD. The germline V and J ends were trimmed by 10 bases and 0 bases, with 13 bases remaining between them. The CDR3 DNA is TGTGCCACCAACAGGCAGAGCTCTGGAAACACCATATATTTT. Translated: CATNRQSSGNTIYF.

This chain links TRBV5-1 with TRBJ2-2; 8 positions agree with TRBD2. The CDR3 length is 15 residues. Germline CDR1 is SGHRS and CDR2 is YFSETQ. With 0 bases clipped from V and 5 bases from J, the junction kept 3 bases outside the gene matches. The CDR3 DNA is TGCGCCAGCAGCTTGGAAGCGGGAGAAACCGGGGAGCTGTTTTTT. Protein sequence: CASSLEAGETGELFF.